A selection of T cell receptor beta chains follows, all from one sample in a study of blood T cell repertoires in COVID-19. TCRdb's table, derived via immunoSEQ multiplex PCR, lists solely in-frame clones and lacks some. The profile covers 75,000 to 95,000 clones, with 75% to 85% appearing a single time and around a quarter taken by the ten largest. The material sequenced was peripheral blood. These receptors all come from a man between 60 and 70 years old with acute or convalescent COVID-19. Each CDR3 is given with its conserved first and last residue. Each record gives: V gene, clone size, J gene, D gene, CDR3 DNA, CDR3 protein. The D gene is left open where the match is weak. Some rows have no size entry. The others give once, few or many, or a class for an expanded clone.

v_gene: TRBV5-1
abundance: .
j_gene: TRBJ1-5
d_gene: TRBD1
CDR3nt: TGCGCCAGCAGCTTAAGATCGGACAGGGGAGCCAATCAGCCCCAGCATTTT
CDR3aa: CASSLRSDRGANQPQHF

v_gene: TRBV18
abundance: .
j_gene: TRBJ1-1
d_gene: TRBD1
CDR3nt: TGTGTCAGCTCTCCGGGACAGGTGTCTGAAGCTTTCTTT
CDR3aa: CVSSPGQVSEAFF

v_gene: TRBV6-5
abundance: .
j_gene: TRBJ1-2
d_gene: TRBD1
CDR3nt: TGTGCCAGCAGCCCAACAGGGGACCCATATGGCTACACCTTC
CDR3aa: CASSPTGDPYGYTF

v_gene: TRBV7-3
abundance: .
j_gene: TRBJ2-5
d_gene: .
CDR3nt: TGTGCCAGCAGCTTAACGCGCGCGGCAAGAGACCAGTACTTC
CDR3aa: CASSLTRAARDQYF

v_gene: TRBV6-5
abundance: .
j_gene: TRBJ2-7
d_gene: TRBD1
CDR3nt: TGTGCCGTCAGGGGGCATAACGAGCAGTACTTC
CDR3aa: CAVRGHNEQYF

v_gene: TRBV5-4
abundance: .
j_gene: TRBJ1-2
d_gene: .
CDR3nt: TGTGCCAGCAGCTCGGGGGGTTGGGCAGCCCCTGGCTACACCTTC
CDR3aa: CASSSGGWAAPGYTF

v_gene: TRBV19
abundance: .
j_gene: TRBJ2-1
d_gene: .
CDR3nt: TGTGCCAGTACCGCGGGGCAGGGCAATGAGCAGTTCTTC
CDR3aa: CASTAGQGNEQFF

v_gene: TRBV7-2
abundance: .
j_gene: TRBJ1-1
d_gene: TRBD1
CDR3nt: TGTGCCAGCAGCAGACGACAGGGGGCGGGGAACACTGAAGCTTTCTTT
CDR3aa: CASSRRQGAGNTEAFF

v_gene: TRBV28
abundance: .
j_gene: TRBJ1-1
d_gene: .
CDR3nt: TGTGCCAGCAGTTTATACGGTCAGAGACGGGGCACTGAAGCTTTCTTT
CDR3aa: CASSLYGQRRGTEAFF

v_gene: TRBV28
abundance: .
j_gene: TRBJ1-4
d_gene: TRBD1
CDR3nt: TGTGCCAGCAGTTTCCGACAGGGGGGAACTAATGAAAAACTGTTTTTT
CDR3aa: CASSFRQGGTNEKLFF

v_gene: TRBV7-2
abundance: .
j_gene: TRBJ2-3
d_gene: .
CDR3nt: TGTGCCAGCAAAGTACAGGGAGGCACAGATACGCAGTATTTT
CDR3aa: CASKVQGGTDTQYF

v_gene: TRBV5-6
abundance: few
j_gene: TRBJ1-1
d_gene: .
CDR3nt: TGTGCCAGCAGCTCAGACAGACGGAACACTGAAGCTTTCTTT
CDR3aa: CASSSDRRNTEAFF

v_gene: TRBV2
abundance: .
j_gene: TRBJ1-6
d_gene: .
CDR3nt: TGTGCCACCTCGTCACAGGGACCACCCCTCCACTTT
CDR3aa: CATSSQGPPLHF

v_gene: TRBV5-6
abundance: .
j_gene: TRBJ1-2
d_gene: .
CDR3nt: TGTGCCAGCAATTTTAAACCCTCGGGACTCCGGCAGTATGGCTACACCTTC
CDR3aa: CASNFKPSGLRQYGYTF

v_gene: TRBV7-2
abundance: .
j_gene: TRBJ1-1
d_gene: .
CDR3nt: TGTGCCAGCAGCTTATTATCAGCCCAGCCGGGCACTGAAGCTTTCTTT
CDR3aa: CASSLLSAQPGTEAFF

v_gene: TRBV10-3
abundance: .
j_gene: TRBJ2-1
d_gene: TRBD2
CDR3nt: TGTGCCATCAGTGAGGGGGTTGGCGGGGGGGACTACAATGAGCAGTTCTTC
CDR3aa: CAISEGVGGGDYNEQFF

v_gene: TRBV5-1
abundance: once
j_gene: TRBJ1-1
d_gene: TRBD1
CDR3nt: TGCGCCAGCAGCTTGACAGGGGTTTTAAAGTGGGGGGACACTGAAGCTTTCTTT
CDR3aa: CASSLTGVLKWGDTEAFF

v_gene: TRBV7-9
abundance: once
j_gene: TRBJ1-1
d_gene: .
CDR3nt: TGTGCCAGCAGCTTTGGAACAGGCCACACTGAAGCTTTCTTT
CDR3aa: CASSFGTGHTEAFF

v_gene: TRBV7-2
abundance: .
j_gene: TRBJ1-6
d_gene: TRBD1
CDR3nt: TGTGCCAGCAGCTTAAAGATGCCCGACAGGGGCTATAATTCACCCCTCCACTTT
CDR3aa: CASSLKMPDRGYNSPLHF

v_gene: TRBV5-1
abundance: once
j_gene: TRBJ1-6
d_gene: TRBD1
CDR3nt: TGCGCCAGCAGCCCCGGGACAGGCGCCTATAATTCACCCCTCCACTTT
CDR3aa: CASSPGTGAYNSPLHF

v_gene: TRBV7-8
abundance: .
j_gene: TRBJ1-2
d_gene: .
CDR3nt: TGTGCCAGCAGCCCAGCGACGGGTAACTATGGCTACACCTTC
CDR3aa: CASSPATGNYGYTF

v_gene: TRBV6-5
abundance: .
j_gene: TRBJ1-6
d_gene: .
CDR3nt: TGTGCCAGCAGTTACCTGCAGAATTCACCCCTCCACTTT
CDR3aa: CASSYLQNSPLHF

v_gene: TRBV28
abundance: .
j_gene: TRBJ2-5
d_gene: .
CDR3nt: TGTGCCAGCAGCTCACCACAGGGAGAGACCCAGTACTTC
CDR3aa: CASSSPQGETQYF

v_gene: TRBV7-3
abundance: .
j_gene: TRBJ2-2
d_gene: .
CDR3nt: TGTGCCAGCAGTCGGTTGGCGAACACCGGGGAGCTGTTTTTT
CDR3aa: CASSRLANTGELFF

v_gene: TRBV4-3
abundance: .
j_gene: TRBJ2-1
d_gene: .
CDR3nt: TGCGCCAGCAGCCACCTGACAGATTCCTACAATGAGCAGTTCTTC
CDR3aa: CASSHLTDSYNEQFF